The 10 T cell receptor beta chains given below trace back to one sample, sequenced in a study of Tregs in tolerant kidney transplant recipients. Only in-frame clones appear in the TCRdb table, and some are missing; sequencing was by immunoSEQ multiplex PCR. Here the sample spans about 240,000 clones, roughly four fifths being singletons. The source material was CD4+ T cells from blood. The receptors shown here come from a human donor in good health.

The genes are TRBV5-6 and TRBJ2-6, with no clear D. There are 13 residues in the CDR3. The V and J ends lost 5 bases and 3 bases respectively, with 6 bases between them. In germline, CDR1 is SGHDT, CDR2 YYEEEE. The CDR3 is CASRGYGANVLTF. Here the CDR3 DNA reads TGTGCCAGCAGGGGGTATGGGGCCAACGTCCTGACTTTC.

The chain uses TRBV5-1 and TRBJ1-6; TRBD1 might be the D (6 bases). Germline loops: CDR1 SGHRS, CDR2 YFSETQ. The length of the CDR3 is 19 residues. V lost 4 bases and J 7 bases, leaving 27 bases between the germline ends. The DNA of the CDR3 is TGCGCCAGCAGCATCGGACTCTCCGGAGCAGGGGCCGTGAATTCACCCCTCCACTTT. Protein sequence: CASSIGLSGAGAVNSPLHF.

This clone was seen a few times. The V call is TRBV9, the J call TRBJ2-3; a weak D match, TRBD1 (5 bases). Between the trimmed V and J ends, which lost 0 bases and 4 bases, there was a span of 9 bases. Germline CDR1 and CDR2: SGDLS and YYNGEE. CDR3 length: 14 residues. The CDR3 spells CASSVAQGPDTQYF. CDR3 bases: TGTGCCAGCAGCGTAGCCCAGGGCCCAGATACGCAGTATTTT.

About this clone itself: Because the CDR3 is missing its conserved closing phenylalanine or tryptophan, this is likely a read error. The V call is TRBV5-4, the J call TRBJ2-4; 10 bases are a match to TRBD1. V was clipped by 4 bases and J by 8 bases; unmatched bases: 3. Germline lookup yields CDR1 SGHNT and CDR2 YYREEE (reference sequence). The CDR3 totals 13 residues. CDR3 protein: CASSPGQGDIQYL. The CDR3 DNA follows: TGTGCCAGCAGCCCAGGACAGGGGGACATTCAGTACCTC.

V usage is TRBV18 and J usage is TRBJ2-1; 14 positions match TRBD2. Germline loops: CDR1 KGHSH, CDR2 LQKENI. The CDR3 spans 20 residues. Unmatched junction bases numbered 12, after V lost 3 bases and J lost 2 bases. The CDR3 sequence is CASSPRTSGGTPKPYNEQFF. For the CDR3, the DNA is TGTGCCAGCTCACCGAGGACTAGCGGGGGGACCCCCAAGCCCTACAATGAGCAGTTCTTC.

The CDR3: CASSALGASYNEQFF. The CDR3 nucleotides read TGTGCCAGCAGTGCCCTTGGGGCGAGCTACAATGAGCAGTTCTTC. V is TRBV2 and J is TRBJ2-1, with D perhaps matching TRBD1 (5 bases). The V and J ends lost 4 bases and 3 bases respectively, with 13 bases between them. CDR3 length equals 15 residues. Germline-derived CDR1 and CDR2 are SNHLY and FYNNEI.

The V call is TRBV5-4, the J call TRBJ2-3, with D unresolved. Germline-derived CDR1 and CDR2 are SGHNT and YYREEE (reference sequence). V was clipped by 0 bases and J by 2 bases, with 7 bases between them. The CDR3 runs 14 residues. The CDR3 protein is CASSLVQFTDTQYF. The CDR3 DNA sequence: TGTGCCAGCAGCTTGGTCCAATTCACAGATACGCAGTATTTT.

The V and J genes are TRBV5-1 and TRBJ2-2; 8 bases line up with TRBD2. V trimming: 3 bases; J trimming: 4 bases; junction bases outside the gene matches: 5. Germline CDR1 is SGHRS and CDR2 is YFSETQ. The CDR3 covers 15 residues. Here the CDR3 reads CASSWDSGVTGELFF. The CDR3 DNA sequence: TGCGCCAGCAGCTGGGATAGCGGGGTCACCGGGGAGCTGTTTTTT.

The CDR3 loop reads CAWSVGRGREKLFF. CDR3 nucleotide sequence: TGTGCCTGGAGTGTAGGCCGGGGCCGCGAAAAACTGTTTTTT. This chain connects TRBV30 to TRBJ1-4; maybe TRBD1 (5 bases). V was shortened by 0 bases and J by 8 bases, with 13 bases between the two germline ends. CDR3 size: 14 residues. CDR1 and CDR2 (germline): GTSNPN, SVGIG (reference sequence).

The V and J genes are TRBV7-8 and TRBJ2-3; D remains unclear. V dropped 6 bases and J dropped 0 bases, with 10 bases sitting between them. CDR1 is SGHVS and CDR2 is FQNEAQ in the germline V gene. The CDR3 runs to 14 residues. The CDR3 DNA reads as TGTGCCAGCAGTGACACAAGAAGCACAGATACGCAGTATTTT. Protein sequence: CASSDTRSTDTQYF.